The next 2 T cell receptor beta chains were all read from a single sample in a study of T-cell reconstitution after alpha-beta-depleted transplantation in children. Preparing the TCRbeta library involved the use of unique molecular identifiers. In TCRdb, the PCR reads were re-called with MiXCR into one record per CDR3 protein. The repertoire holds just under 550,000 distinct CDR3 sequences, around 19% seen once, with less than 4% in the top ten. Specimen: PBMCs from the stem cell graft donor, collected from the stem cell graft. Every receptor here comes from a human donor who donated a stem cell graft to a child with acute lymphoblastic leukemia.

In nucleotides, the CDR3 is TGTGCCTGGACCCATGCGGTGTACAATGAGCAGTTCTTC. This gives the protein CAWTHAVYNEQFF. J is TRBJ2-1 and V is TRBV30; D is undetermined. The CDR3 has 13 amino acids. V lost 4 bases to trimming and J lost 4 bases, with 11 bases between them. CDR1 GTSNPN and CDR2 SVGIG come from the germline V gene (reference sequence).

The CDR3: CSARDQTVNTEAFF. The CDR3 DNA is TGCAGTGCTAGAGACCAAACAGTGAACACTGAAGCTTTCTTT. The chain recombines TRBV20-1 with TRBJ1-1; no clear D gene. V was pared by 0 bases and J by 0 bases, with 8 bases between. The CDR3 has 14 residues. Germline CDR1 reads DFQATT; CDR2 reads SNEGSKA (reference sequence).